This entry concerns a single T cell receptor beta chain. The V gene's germline CDR1 is MNHEY and CDR2 SMNVEV (reference sequence). V lost 1 base to trimming and J lost 2 bases; unmatched junction nucleotides: 6. CDR3 length: 17 amino acids. The data were obtained in a study of T cell changes during pregnancy in multiple sclerosis. TCRdb's table, derived via immunoSEQ multiplex PCR, lists solely in-frame clones and lacks some. The sample contains tens of thousands of clones, under 95% of which appear only once. The sequences come from CD4+ T cells from peripheral blood mononuclear cells, collected after pregnancy. This rearrangement joins TRBV27 to TRBJ1-5; 9 nucleotides match TRBD1. The origin of this receptor is a female donor with multiple sclerosis, enrolled in a pregnancy study. CDR3 DNA sequence: TGTGCCAGCAGTTTATGGGGACAGGGTCGCGGCAATCAGCCCCAGCATTTT. It encodes CASSLWGQGRGNQPQHF.